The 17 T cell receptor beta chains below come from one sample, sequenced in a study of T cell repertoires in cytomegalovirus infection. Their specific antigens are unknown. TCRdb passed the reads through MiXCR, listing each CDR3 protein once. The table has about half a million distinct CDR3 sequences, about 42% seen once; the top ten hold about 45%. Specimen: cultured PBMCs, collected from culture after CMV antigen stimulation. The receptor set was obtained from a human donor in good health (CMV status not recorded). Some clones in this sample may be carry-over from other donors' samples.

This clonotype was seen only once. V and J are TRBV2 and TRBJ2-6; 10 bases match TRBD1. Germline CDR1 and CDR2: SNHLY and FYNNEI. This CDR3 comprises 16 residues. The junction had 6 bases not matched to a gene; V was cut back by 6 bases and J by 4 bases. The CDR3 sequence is CASRRDRGPGANVLTF. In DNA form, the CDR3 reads TGTGCCAGCAGGCGCGACAGGGGGCCAGGGGCCAACGTCCTGACTTTC.

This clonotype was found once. The CDR3 loop is CASDRGARGNQPQHF. The CDR3 region has the DNA TGTGCCAGCGACAGGGGGGCCAGGGGCAATCAGCCCCAGCATTTT. The chain has TRBV12-3 or TRBV12-4 and TRBJ1-5; 9 nucleotides line up with TRBD1. The trim removed 8 bases at V and 2 bases at J, leaving 7 bases unmatched. CDR3 length equals 15 residues.

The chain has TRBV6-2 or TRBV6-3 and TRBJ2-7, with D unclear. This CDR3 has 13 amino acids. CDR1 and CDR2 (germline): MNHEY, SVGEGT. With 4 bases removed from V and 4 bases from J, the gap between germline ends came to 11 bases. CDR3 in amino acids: CASSFPSTYEQYF. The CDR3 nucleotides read TGTGCCAGCAGTTTTCCTAGTACTTACGAGCAGTACTTC.

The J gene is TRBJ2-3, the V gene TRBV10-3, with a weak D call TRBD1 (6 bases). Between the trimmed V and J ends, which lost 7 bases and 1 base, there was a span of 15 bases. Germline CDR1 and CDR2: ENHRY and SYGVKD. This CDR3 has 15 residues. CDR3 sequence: CAITARGRGTDTQYF. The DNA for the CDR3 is TGTGCCATCACAGCTAGGGGGAGAGGCACAGATACGCAGTATTTT.

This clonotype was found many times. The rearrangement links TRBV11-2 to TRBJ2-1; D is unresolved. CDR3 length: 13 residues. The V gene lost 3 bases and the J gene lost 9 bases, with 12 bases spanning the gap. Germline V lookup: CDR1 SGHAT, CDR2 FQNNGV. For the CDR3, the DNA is TGTGCCAGCAGCTTGGCCAGTCCGGCTGAGCAGTTCTTC. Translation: CASSLASPAEQFF. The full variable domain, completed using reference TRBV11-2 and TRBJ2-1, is EAGVAQSPRYKIIEKRQSVAFWCNPISGHATLYWYQQILGQGPKLLIQFQNNGVVDDSQLPKDRFSAERLKGVDSTLKIQPAKLEDSAVYLCASSLASPAEQFFGPGTRLTVL.

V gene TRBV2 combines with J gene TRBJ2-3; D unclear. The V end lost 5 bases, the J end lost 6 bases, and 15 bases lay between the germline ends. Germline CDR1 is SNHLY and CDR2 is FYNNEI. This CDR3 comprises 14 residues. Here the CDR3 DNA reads TGTGCCAGCAGTCTCCCCCTCGGCCCCGATACGCAGTATTTT. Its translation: CASSLPLGPDTQYF.

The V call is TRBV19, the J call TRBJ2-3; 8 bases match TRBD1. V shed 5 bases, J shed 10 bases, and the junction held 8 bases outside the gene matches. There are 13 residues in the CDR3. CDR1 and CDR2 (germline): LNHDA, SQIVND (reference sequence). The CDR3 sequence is CASSGDRGPSQYF. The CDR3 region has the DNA TGTGCCAGTAGTGGCGACAGGGGTCCCTCGCAGTATTTT.

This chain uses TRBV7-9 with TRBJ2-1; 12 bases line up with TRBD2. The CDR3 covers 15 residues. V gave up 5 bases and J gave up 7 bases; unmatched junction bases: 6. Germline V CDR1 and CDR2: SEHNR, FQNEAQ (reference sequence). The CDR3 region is CASSLRLAGVNEQFF. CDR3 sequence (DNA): TGTGCCAGCAGCCTGCGACTAGCGGGAGTGAATGAGCAGTTCTTC.

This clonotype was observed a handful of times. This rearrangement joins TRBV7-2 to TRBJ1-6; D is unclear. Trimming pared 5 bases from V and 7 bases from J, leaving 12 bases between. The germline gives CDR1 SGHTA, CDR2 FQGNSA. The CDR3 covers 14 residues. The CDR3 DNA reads TGTGCCAGCAGCATATGGAGGTGGAATTCACCCCTCCACTTT. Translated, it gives CASSIWRWNSPLHF. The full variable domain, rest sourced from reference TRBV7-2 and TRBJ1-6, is GAGVSQSPSNKVTEKGKDVELRCDPISGHTALYWYRQSLGQGLEFLIYFQGNSAPDKSGLPSDRFSAERTGGSVSTLTIQRTQQEDSAVYLCASSIWRWNSPLHFGNGTRLTVT.

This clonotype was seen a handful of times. In DNA, the CDR3 is TGTGCCAGCAGAACGGGACAGATTGAAGCTTTCTTT. Encoded protein: CASRTGQIEAFF. The chain uses TRBV6-2 or TRBV6-3 and TRBJ1-1, with TRBD1 identical over 7 bases. CDR3 length equals 12 residues. Germline V CDR1 and CDR2: MNHEY, SVGEGT. Germline trimming cut 6 bases from V and 7 bases from J; bases unmatched to any gene: 5.

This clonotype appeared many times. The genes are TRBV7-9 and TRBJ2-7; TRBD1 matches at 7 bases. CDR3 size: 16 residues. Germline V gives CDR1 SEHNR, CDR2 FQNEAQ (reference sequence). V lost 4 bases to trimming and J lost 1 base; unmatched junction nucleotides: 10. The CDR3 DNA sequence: TGTGCCAGCAGCTGGAACCGGGACAGTCCTTCCTACGAGCAGTACTTC. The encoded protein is CASSWNRDSPSYEQYF.

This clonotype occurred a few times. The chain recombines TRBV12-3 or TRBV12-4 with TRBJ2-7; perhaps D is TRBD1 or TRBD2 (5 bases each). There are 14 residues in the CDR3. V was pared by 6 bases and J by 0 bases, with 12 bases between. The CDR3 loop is CASRGTDSSYEQYF. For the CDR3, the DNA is TGTGCCAGCAGGGGGACGGATAGCTCCTACGAGCAGTACTTC.

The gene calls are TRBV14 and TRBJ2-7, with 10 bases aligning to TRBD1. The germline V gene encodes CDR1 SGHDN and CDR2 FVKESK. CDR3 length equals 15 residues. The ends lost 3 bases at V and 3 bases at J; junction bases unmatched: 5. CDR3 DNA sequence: TGTGCCAGCAGCCAGACGGGACAGGGGTACTACGAGCAGTACTTC. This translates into CASSQTGQGYYEQYF.

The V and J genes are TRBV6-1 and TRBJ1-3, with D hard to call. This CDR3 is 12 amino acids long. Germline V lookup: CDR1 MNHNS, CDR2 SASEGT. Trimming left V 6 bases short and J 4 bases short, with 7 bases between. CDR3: CASRTEGNTIYF. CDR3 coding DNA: TGTGCCAGCAGAACAGAGGGAAACACCATATATTTT.

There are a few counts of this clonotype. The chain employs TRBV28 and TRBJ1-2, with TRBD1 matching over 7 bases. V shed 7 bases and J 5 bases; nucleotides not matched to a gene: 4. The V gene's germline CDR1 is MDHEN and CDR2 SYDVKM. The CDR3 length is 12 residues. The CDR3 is CASNEQGYGYTF. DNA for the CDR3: TGTGCCAGCAACGAACAGGGGTATGGCTACACCTTC.

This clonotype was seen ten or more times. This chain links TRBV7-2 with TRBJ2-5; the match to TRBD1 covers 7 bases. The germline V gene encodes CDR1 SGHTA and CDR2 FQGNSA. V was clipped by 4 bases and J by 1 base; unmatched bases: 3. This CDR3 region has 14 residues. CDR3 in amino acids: CASSSQGVQETQYF. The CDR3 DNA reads TGTGCCAGCAGCTCCCAGGGGGTCCAAGAGACCCAGTACTTC. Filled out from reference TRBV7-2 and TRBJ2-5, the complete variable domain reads GAGVSQSPSNKVTEKGKDVELRCDPISGHTALYWYRQSLGQGLEFLIYFQGNSAPDKSGLPSDRFSAERTGGSVSTLTIQRTQQEDSAVYLCASSSQGVQETQYFGPGTRLLVL.

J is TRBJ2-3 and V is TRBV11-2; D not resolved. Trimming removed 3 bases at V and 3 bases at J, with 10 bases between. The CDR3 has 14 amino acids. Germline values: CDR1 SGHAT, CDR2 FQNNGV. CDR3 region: CASSFKQQTDTQYF. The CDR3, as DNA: TGTGCCAGCAGCTTTAAACAGCAAACAGATACGCAGTATTTT.